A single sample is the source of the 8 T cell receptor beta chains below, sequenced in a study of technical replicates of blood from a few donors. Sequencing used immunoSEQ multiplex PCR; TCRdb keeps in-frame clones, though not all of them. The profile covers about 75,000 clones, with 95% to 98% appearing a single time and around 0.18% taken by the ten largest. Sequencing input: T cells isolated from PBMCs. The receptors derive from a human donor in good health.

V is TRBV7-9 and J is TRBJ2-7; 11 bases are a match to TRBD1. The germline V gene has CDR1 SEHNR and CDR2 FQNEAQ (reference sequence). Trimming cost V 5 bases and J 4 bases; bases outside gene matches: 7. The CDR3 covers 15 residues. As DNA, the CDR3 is TGTGCCAGCAGCGAAGGACAGGGGGCGGTTTACGAGCAGTACTTC. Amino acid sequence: CASSEGQGAVYEQYF.

The CDR3 DNA reads TGTGCCAGCAGCTTGGGGGACAGGGGGACTGAAGCTTTCTTT. The encoded protein is CASSLGDRGTEAFF. J is TRBJ1-1 and V is TRBV5-4; TRBD1 aligns across 11 bases. This CDR3 has 14 amino acids. V lost 0 bases and J lost 5; bases outside the gene matches: 0. The germline V gene has CDR1 SGHNT and CDR2 YYREEE (reference sequence).

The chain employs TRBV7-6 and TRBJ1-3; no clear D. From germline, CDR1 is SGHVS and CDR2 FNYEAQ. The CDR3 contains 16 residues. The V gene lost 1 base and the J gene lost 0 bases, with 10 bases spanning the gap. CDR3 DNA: TGTGCCAGCAGCTTAGATCCCGGTTACTCTGGAAACACCATATATTTT. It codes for CASSLDPGYSGNTIYF.

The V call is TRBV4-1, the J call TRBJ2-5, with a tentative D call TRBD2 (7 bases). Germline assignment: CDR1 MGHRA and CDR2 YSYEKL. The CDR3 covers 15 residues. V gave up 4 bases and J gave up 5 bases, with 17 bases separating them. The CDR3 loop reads CASSPGRGGRETQYF. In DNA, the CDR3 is TGCGCCAGCAGCCCGGGTAGGGGGGGGAGGGAGACCCAGTACTTC.

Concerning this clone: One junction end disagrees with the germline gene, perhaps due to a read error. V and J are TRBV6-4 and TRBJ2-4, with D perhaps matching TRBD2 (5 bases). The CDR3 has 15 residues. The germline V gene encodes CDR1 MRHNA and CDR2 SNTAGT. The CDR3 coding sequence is TGTGCCAGCAGACTCCCTACGGGATTGCACGAGTTTTGGTGCTTC. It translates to CASRLPTGLHEFWCF.

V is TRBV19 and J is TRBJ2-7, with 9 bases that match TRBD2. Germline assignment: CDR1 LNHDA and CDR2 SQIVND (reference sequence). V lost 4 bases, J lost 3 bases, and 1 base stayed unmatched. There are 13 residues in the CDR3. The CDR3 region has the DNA TGTGCCAGTAGTACACTAGCGGGCTACGAGCAGTACTTC. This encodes CASSTLAGYEQYF.

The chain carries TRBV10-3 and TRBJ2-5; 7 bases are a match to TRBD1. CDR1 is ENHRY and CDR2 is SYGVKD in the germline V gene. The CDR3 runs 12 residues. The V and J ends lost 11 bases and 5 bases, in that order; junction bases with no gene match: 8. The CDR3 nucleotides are TGTGCCTGCAGGGGGTTTCGGGAGACCCAGTACTTC. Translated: CACRGFRETQYF.

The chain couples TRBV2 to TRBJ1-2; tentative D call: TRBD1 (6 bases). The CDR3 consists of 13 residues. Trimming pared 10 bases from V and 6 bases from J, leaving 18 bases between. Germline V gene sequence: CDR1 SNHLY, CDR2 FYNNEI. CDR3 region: CATNRESPHGYTF. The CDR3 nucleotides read TGTGCCACAAACAGGGAATCTCCCCATGGCTACACCTTC.